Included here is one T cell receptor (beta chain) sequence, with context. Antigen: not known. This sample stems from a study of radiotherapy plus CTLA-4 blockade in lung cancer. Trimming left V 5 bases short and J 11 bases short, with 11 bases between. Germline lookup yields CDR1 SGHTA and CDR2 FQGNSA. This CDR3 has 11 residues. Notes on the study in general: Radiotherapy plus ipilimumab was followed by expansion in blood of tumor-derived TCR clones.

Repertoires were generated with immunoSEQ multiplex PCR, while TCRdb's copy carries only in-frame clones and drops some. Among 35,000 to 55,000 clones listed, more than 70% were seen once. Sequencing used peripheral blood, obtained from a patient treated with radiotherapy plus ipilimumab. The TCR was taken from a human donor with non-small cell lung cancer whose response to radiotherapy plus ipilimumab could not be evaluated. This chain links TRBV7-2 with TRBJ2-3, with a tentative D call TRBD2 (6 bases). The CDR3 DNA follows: TGTGCCAGCAGCCCGATAGCGGAGCAGTATTTT. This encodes CASSPIAEQYF.